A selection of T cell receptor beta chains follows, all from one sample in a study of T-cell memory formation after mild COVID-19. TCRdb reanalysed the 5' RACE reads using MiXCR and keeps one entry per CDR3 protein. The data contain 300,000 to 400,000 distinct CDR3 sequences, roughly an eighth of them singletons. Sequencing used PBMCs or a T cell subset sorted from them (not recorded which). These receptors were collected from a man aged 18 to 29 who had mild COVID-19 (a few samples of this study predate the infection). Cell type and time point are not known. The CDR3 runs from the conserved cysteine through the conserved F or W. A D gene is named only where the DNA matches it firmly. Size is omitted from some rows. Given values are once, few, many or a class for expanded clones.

CDR3aa: CASSTRTMSDTQYF; CDR3nt: TGCGCCAGCAGCACCCGGACTATGTCAGATACGCAGTATTTT; j_gene: TRBJ2-3; d_gene: .; v_gene: TRBV4-3; abundance: .
CDR3aa: CASNLGLYTDTQYF; CDR3nt: TGTGCCAGCAACCTGGGACTTTACACAGATACGCAGTATTTT; j_gene: TRBJ2-3; d_gene: .; v_gene: TRBV9; abundance: few
CDR3aa: CASRGTRLLNEQFF; CDR3nt: TGTGCCAGCAGGGGGACTAGGCTGTTGAATGAGCAGTTCTTC; j_gene: TRBJ2-1; d_gene: TRBD2; v_gene: TRBV6-2/TRBV6-3; abundance: few
CDR3aa: CASSPTRGSETQYF; CDR3nt: TGCGCCAGCAGCCCGACGCGGGGTTCTGAGACCCAGTACTTC; j_gene: TRBJ2-5; d_gene: .; v_gene: TRBV5-1; abundance: few
CDR3aa: CASSEAPGTGGKTEAFF; CDR3nt: TGTGCCAGCAGTGAAGCGCCGGGGACAGGGGGTAAGACTGAAGCTTTCTTT; j_gene: TRBJ1-1; d_gene: TRBD1; v_gene: TRBV2; abundance: few
CDR3aa: CSARGTQRGAYNEQFF; CDR3nt: TGCAGTGCTAGGGGAACCCAGCGGGGGGCTTACAATGAGCAGTTCTTC; j_gene: TRBJ2-1; d_gene: TRBD2; v_gene: TRBV20-1; abundance: .
CDR3aa: CASSHGPNEETQYF; CDR3nt: TGTGCCAGCAGCCACGGACCAAATGAAGAGACCCAGTACTTC; j_gene: TRBJ2-5; d_gene: .; v_gene: TRBV7-2; abundance: .
CDR3aa: CASSDQGGYTEAFF; CDR3nt: TGTGCCAGCAGTGATCAGGGCGGCTACACTGAAGCTTTCTTT; j_gene: TRBJ1-1; d_gene: .; v_gene: TRBV2; abundance: few
CDR3aa: CASSPKGREGMNTEAFF; CDR3nt: TGCGCCAGCAGCCCCAAAGGCAGGGAAGGAATGAACACTGAAGCTTTCTTT; j_gene: TRBJ1-1; d_gene: .; v_gene: TRBV4-1; abundance: .
CDR3aa: CASTEEGGTNTGELFF; CDR3nt: TGTGCCAGCACCGAAGAGGGGGGGACGAACACCGGGGAGCTGTTTTTT; j_gene: TRBJ2-2; d_gene: .; v_gene: TRBV5-6; abundance: few
CDR3aa: CASSLRTGSAGELFF; CDR3nt: TGCGCCAGCAGCTTGAGGACAGGGTCCGCCGGGGAGCTGTTTTTT; j_gene: TRBJ2-2; d_gene: TRBD1; v_gene: TRBV5-1; abundance: .
CDR3aa: CASSEDWNPYEQYF; CDR3nt: TGTGCCAGCAGTGAAGACTGGAATCCCTACGAGCAGTACTTC; j_gene: TRBJ2-7; d_gene: .; v_gene: TRBV2; abundance: few
CDR3aa: CASLLANTEAFF; CDR3nt: TGTGCCAGCTTACTGGCGAACACTGAAGCTTTCTTT; j_gene: TRBJ1-1; d_gene: .; v_gene: TRBV6-6; abundance: few
CDR3aa: CASSQAADRHYGYTF; CDR3nt: TGTGCCAGCAGCCAAGCGGCGGACAGGCACTATGGCTACACCTTC; j_gene: TRBJ1-2; d_gene: TRBD1; v_gene: TRBV3-1; abundance: .
CDR3aa: CASSLDDGGNTEAFF; CDR3nt: TGTGCCAGCAGTTTAGACGATGGGGGCAACACTGAAGCTTTCTTT; j_gene: TRBJ1-1; d_gene: .; v_gene: TRBV12-3/TRBV12-4; abundance: few
CDR3aa: CASREPGAPSTEAFF; CDR3nt: TGTGCCAGCCGCGAACCGGGAGCCCCCTCCACTGAAGCTTTCTTT; j_gene: TRBJ1-1; d_gene: .; v_gene: TRBV6-1; abundance: many
CDR3aa: CASSYSAPVYEQYF; CDR3nt: TGTGCCAGCAGTTACTCCGCTCCCGTCTACGAGCAGTACTTC; j_gene: TRBJ2-7; d_gene: .; v_gene: TRBV6-5; abundance: few
CDR3aa: CASSPSEPGGQETQYF; CDR3nt: TGTGCCAGCAGCCCTTCAGAGCCGGGGGGTCAAGAGACCCAGTACTTC; j_gene: TRBJ2-5; d_gene: TRBD2; v_gene: TRBV7-2; abundance: .
CDR3aa: CASSPTGGPSYNEQFF; CDR3nt: TGTGCCAGCAGCCCCACCGGAGGGCCCTCCTACAATGAGCAGTTCTTC; j_gene: TRBJ2-1; d_gene: .; v_gene: TRBV16; abundance: .
CDR3aa: CSVRLTGGNQPQHF; CDR3nt: TGCAGCGTGAGACTAACAGGGGGCAATCAGCCCCAGCATTTT; j_gene: TRBJ1-5; d_gene: TRBD1; v_gene: TRBV29-1; abundance: few
CDR3aa: CASSSRGALYEQYF; CDR3nt: TGTGCCAGCAGTTCAAGGGGGGCTCTCTACGAGCAGTACTTC; j_gene: TRBJ2-7; d_gene: .; v_gene: TRBV6-2/TRBV6-3; abundance: .
CDR3aa: CASSFAGQGAGELFF; CDR3nt: TGTGCCAGCAGCTTTGCTGGGCAGGGGGCCGGGGAGCTGTTTTTT; j_gene: TRBJ2-2; d_gene: TRBD1; v_gene: TRBV7-3; abundance: many
CDR3aa: CASSLGVEGRGETQYF; CDR3nt: TGCGCCAGCAGCTTGGGGGTGGAAGGTCGCGGGGAGACCCAGTACTTC; j_gene: TRBJ2-5; d_gene: .; v_gene: TRBV5-1; abundance: .
CDR3aa: CSVEDRELAAYNEQFF; CDR3nt: TGCAGCGTTGAAGATAGGGAACTAGCGGCTTACAATGAGCAGTTCTTC; j_gene: TRBJ2-1; d_gene: TRBD2; v_gene: TRBV29-1; abundance: few
CDR3aa: CSARGQGHSNQPQHF; CDR3nt: TGCAGTGCTAGGGGACAGGGACATAGCAATCAGCCCCAGCATTTT; j_gene: TRBJ1-5; d_gene: TRBD1; v_gene: TRBV20-1; abundance: once
CDR3aa: CASSLWFDREVNEQFF; CDR3nt: TGTGCCAGCAGCCTATGGTTTGACAGGGAAGTCAATGAGCAGTTCTTC; j_gene: TRBJ2-1; d_gene: TRBD1; v_gene: TRBV11-2; abundance: few
CDR3aa: CASSPPRVGSRHNEQFF; CDR3nt: TGCGCCAGCAGCCCCCCACGCGTCGGCTCCCGACACAATGAGCAGTTCTTC; j_gene: TRBJ2-1; d_gene: .; v_gene: TRBV5-1; abundance: .
CDR3aa: CAISSGGASTDTQYF; CDR3nt: TGTGCCATCTCCAGCGGGGGGGCTAGCACAGATACGCAGTATTTT; j_gene: TRBJ2-3; d_gene: TRBD2; v_gene: TRBV7-2; abundance: few
CDR3aa: CAISDRQGNTEAFF; CDR3nt: TGTGCCATCAGTGATAGGCAGGGGAACACTGAAGCTTTCTTT; j_gene: TRBJ1-1; d_gene: .; v_gene: TRBV10-3; abundance: few
CDR3aa: CASSQAGGNEQFF; CDR3nt: TGTGCCAGCAGCCAAGCGGGGGGCAATGAGCAGTTCTTC; j_gene: TRBJ2-1; d_gene: TRBD2; v_gene: TRBV3-1; abundance: many
CDR3aa: CSARDPGTLTYEQYF; CDR3nt: TGCAGTGCTAGAGATCCAGGGACTCTAACCTACGAGCAGTACTTC; j_gene: TRBJ2-7; d_gene: .; v_gene: TRBV20-1; abundance: .
CDR3aa: CASTPDNNEKLFF; CDR3nt: TGTGCCAGTACCCCGGATAATAATGAAAAACTGTTTTTT; j_gene: TRBJ1-4; d_gene: .; v_gene: TRBV19; abundance: few
CDR3aa: CASSVAPSPSPLHF; CDR3nt: TGTGCCAGCAGTGTTGCCCCATCGCCTTCACCCCTCCACTTT; j_gene: TRBJ1-6; d_gene: .; v_gene: TRBV12-3/TRBV12-4; abundance: few
CDR3aa: CASSYLRAGGHYNEQFF; CDR3nt: TGTGCCAGCAGTTATCTGCGGGCGGGGGGGCACTACAATGAGCAGTTCTTC; j_gene: TRBJ2-1; d_gene: TRBD2; v_gene: TRBV6-2/TRBV6-3; abundance: few
CDR3aa: CASSVNPSNQPQHF; CDR3nt: TGTGCCAGCAGCGTGAATCCTAGCAATCAGCCCCAGCATTTT; j_gene: TRBJ1-5; d_gene: .; v_gene: TRBV9; abundance: .
CDR3aa: CASTSGGGLLGYTF; CDR3nt: TGTGCCAGCACCTCAGGGGGAGGCCTTCTCGGCTACACCTTC; j_gene: TRBJ1-2; d_gene: TRBD1; v_gene: TRBV7-9; abundance: few
CDR3aa: CSVHRDAGETQYF; CDR3nt: TGCAGCGTCCACCGGGACGCAGGAGAGACCCAGTACTTC; j_gene: TRBJ2-5; d_gene: .; v_gene: TRBV29-1; abundance: .
CDR3aa: CASRSGEPSTDTQYF; CDR3nt: TGTGCCAGCAGGAGCGGGGAGCCTAGCACAGATACGCAGTATTTT; j_gene: TRBJ2-3; d_gene: TRBD2; v_gene: TRBV4-2; abundance: few
CDR3aa: CASSLSGRGGDTQYF; CDR3nt: TGTGCCAGCAGCTTAAGTGGCAGGGGGGGAGATACGCAGTATTTT; j_gene: TRBJ2-3; d_gene: .; v_gene: TRBV7-8; abundance: few
CDR3aa: CASSLSPDNQPQHF; CDR3nt: TGTGCCAGCAGTCTCAGTCCGGACAATCAGCCCCAGCATTTT; j_gene: TRBJ1-5; d_gene: .; v_gene: TRBV6-5; abundance: .
CDR3aa: CSAVLQETQYF; CDR3nt: TGCAGTGCTGTCTTGCAAGAGACCCAGTACTTC; j_gene: TRBJ2-5; d_gene: .; v_gene: TRBV20-1; abundance: .
CDR3aa: CASRAMQGANNIQYF; CDR3nt: TGTGCCAGCAGGGCGATGCAGGGGGCGAATAACATTCAGTACTTC; j_gene: TRBJ2-4; d_gene: TRBD1; v_gene: TRBV2; abundance: many
CDR3aa: CASSLILAGALGDNEQFF; CDR3nt: TGTGCCAGCAGCTTAATACTAGCGGGGGCCCTAGGGGACAATGAGCAGTTCTTC; j_gene: TRBJ2-1; d_gene: TRBD2; v_gene: TRBV11-2; abundance: many
CDR3aa: CASSPRLASGELFF; CDR3nt: TGTGCCAGCAGCCCCCGACTAGCCTCCGGGGAGCTGTTTTTT; j_gene: TRBJ2-2; d_gene: TRBD2; v_gene: TRBV9; abundance: .
CDR3aa: CASRGGARGEQFF; CDR3nt: TGTGCCAGCAGGGGGGGGGCCAGAGGTGAGCAGTTCTTC; j_gene: TRBJ2-1; d_gene: .; v_gene: TRBV12-3/TRBV12-4; abundance: .
CDR3aa: CASQESSSGNTIYF; CDR3nt: TGTGCCAGTCAGGAGTCATCTTCTGGAAACACCATATATTTT; j_gene: TRBJ1-3; d_gene: .; v_gene: TRBV12-3/TRBV12-4; abundance: few
CDR3aa: CASSLGGSEQFF; CDR3nt: TGCGCCAGCAGCTTGGGCGGTAGTGAGCAGTTCTTC; j_gene: TRBJ2-1; d_gene: .; v_gene: TRBV4-3; abundance: .
CDR3aa: CSVERAAQETQYF; CDR3nt: TGCAGCGTTGAGCGGGCAGCGCAAGAGACCCAGTACTTC; j_gene: TRBJ2-5; d_gene: .; v_gene: TRBV29-1; abundance: .
CDR3aa: CASRIGFSYEQYF; CDR3nt: TGTGCCAGCAGGATCGGTTTCTCCTACGAGCAGTACTTC; j_gene: TRBJ2-7; d_gene: .; v_gene: TRBV7-9; abundance: many
CDR3aa: CASSPQDRGFSAKNIQYF; CDR3nt: TGTGCCAGCAGTCCCCAGGACAGGGGTTTTTCTGCCAAAAACATTCAGTACTTC; j_gene: TRBJ2-4; d_gene: TRBD1; v_gene: TRBV12-3/TRBV12-4; abundance: few
CDR3aa: CASSPQERGNQPQHF; CDR3nt: TGTGCCAGCAGTCCCCAGGAGAGGGGCAATCAGCCCCAGCATTTT; j_gene: TRBJ1-5; d_gene: .; v_gene: TRBV27; abundance: .
CDR3aa: CASSYYRARGVPDEQFF; CDR3nt: TGTGCCAGCAGTTACTACAGGGCCCGGGGGGTCCCCGATGAGCAGTTCTTC; j_gene: TRBJ2-1; d_gene: .; v_gene: TRBV6-6; abundance: few
CDR3aa: CASSRGLAGGTYEQYF; CDR3nt: TGCGCCAGCAGCCGCGGACTAGCGGGGGGGACCTACGAGCAGTACTTC; j_gene: TRBJ2-7; d_gene: TRBD2; v_gene: TRBV4-3; abundance: .
CDR3aa: CASSARDRGTYGYTF; CDR3nt: TGTGCTAGCAGCGCAAGGGACAGGGGAACCTATGGCTACACCTTC; j_gene: TRBJ1-2; d_gene: TRBD1; v_gene: TRBV7-7; abundance: few
CDR3aa: CSARLTQSTDTQYF; CDR3nt: TGCAGTGCTAGACTGACACAAAGCACAGATACGCAGTATTTT; j_gene: TRBJ2-3; d_gene: .; v_gene: TRBV20-1; abundance: few
CDR3aa: CASSTAGQRELFF; CDR3nt: TGTGCCAGCAGTACGGCGGGGCAGAGGGAGCTGTTTTTT; j_gene: TRBJ2-2; d_gene: .; v_gene: TRBV6-5; abundance: .
CDR3aa: CASSLEPSGLANQPQHF; CDR3nt: TGTGCCAGCAGCTTAGAGCCCAGCGGACTCGCGAATCAGCCCCAGCATTTT; j_gene: TRBJ1-5; d_gene: .; v_gene: TRBV7-2; abundance: few
CDR3aa: CASSGRVSSASSWNEQFF; CDR3nt: TGTGCCAGCAGCGGCAGGGTAAGCTCGGCCAGTTCGTGGAATGAGCAGTTCTTC; j_gene: TRBJ2-1; d_gene: .; v_gene: TRBV7-6; abundance: .
CDR3aa: CASSPEGDSYSNQPQHF; CDR3nt: TGCGCCAGCAGCCCCGAAGGGGACAGCTATAGCAATCAGCCCCAGCATTTT; j_gene: TRBJ1-5; d_gene: TRBD1; v_gene: TRBV4-1; abundance: many
CDR3aa: CASSFSRDNYGYTF; CDR3nt: TGCGCCAGCAGCTTTAGCAGGGATAACTATGGCTACACCTTC; j_gene: TRBJ1-2; d_gene: .; v_gene: TRBV5-1; abundance: .